The 16 T cell receptor beta chains reported below all come from one sample, sequenced in a study of OX40 agonist ivuxolimab in advanced cancers. Assay used: immunoSEQ multiplex PCR; TCRdb lists only in-frame clones, some missing. Of 45,000 to 55,000 clones listed, around 80% are singletons. The sequencing here drew on CD4+ or CD8+ T cells sorted from blood, taken in a trial of the OX40 agonist ivuxolimab. These receptors came from an adult with an advanced solid tumor such as melanoma, head and neck, liver or kidney cancer.

A word on this clone: The junction differs from germline at one of its ends, possibly a read error. The chain couples TRBV28 to TRBJ2-4; tentatively, D is TRBD2 (5 bases). The germline V gene encodes CDR1 MDHEN and CDR2 SYDVKM. The CDR3 consists of 14 residues. This CDR3 reads CASSFGPPVLPRDF. In DNA form, the CDR3 reads TGTGCCAGCAGTTTTGGGCCTCCGGTTCTCCCGAGGGACTTC.

The rearrangement joins TRBV2 to TRBJ2-7; possibly TRBD1 or TRBD2 for D (6 bases each). Germline lookup yields CDR1 SNHLY and CDR2 FYNNEI. Trimming left V 3 bases short and J 10 bases short, with 19 bases between. The CDR3 is made up of 14 amino acids. The CDR3 here is CASSEDYSSGAQYF. The CDR3 nucleotides read TGTGCCAGCAGTGAGGACTATTCGTCAGGGGCCCAGTACTTC.

This clone was found a few times. This sequence joins TRBV10-3 and TRBJ1-2; D may be TRBD1 (6 bases). Trimming took off 4 bases at V and 0 bases at J, with 18 bases between the two ends. Germline loops: CDR1 ENHRY, CDR2 SYGVKD. CDR3 size: 17 residues. This CDR3 is CAISGGLRLSSNYGYTF. The CDR3 DNA reads as TGTGCCATCAGTGGGGGGCTCCGACTTTCTTCTAACTATGGCTACACCTTC.

The gene calls are TRBV27 and TRBJ2-7; the match to TRBD2 covers 7 bases. Germline V gene data show CDR1 as MNHEY and CDR2 as SMNVEV (reference sequence). The CDR3 is 14 amino acids. V trimming: 6 bases; J trimming: 2 bases; junction bases outside the gene matches: 7. This chain's CDR3 is CASSPTSAAYEQYF. The CDR3 DNA sequence: TGTGCCAGCAGCCCTACTAGCGCCGCCTACGAGCAGTACTTC.

The chain is built from TRBV9 and TRBJ2-1, with TRBD2 identical over 8 bases. CDR3 length: 15 amino acids. Per the germline V gene, CDR1 is SGDLS and CDR2 is YYNGEE. With 0 bases clipped from V and 9 bases from J, the junction kept 8 bases outside the gene matches. In DNA form, the CDR3 reads TGTGCCAGCAGCGTAGTGGTGACTAGCGACGGTGAGCAGTTCTTC. Amino acid sequence: CASSVVVTSDGEQFF.

The CDR3 loop reads CASSLDSNSYEQYF. CDR3 sequence (DNA): TGTGCCAGCAGCCTTGACAGCAACTCCTACGAGCAGTACTTC. This sequence joins TRBV11-3 and TRBJ2-7; D might be TRBD1 (5 bases). Germline CDR1 reads SGHNT; CDR2 reads YENEEA. This CDR3 has 14 amino acids. V shed 5 bases and J shed 0 bases, with 11 bases lying between them. Together with reference TRBV11-3 and TRBJ2-7, the CDR3 gives the full variable domain: EAGVVQSPRYKIIEKKQPVAFWCNPISGHNTLYWYLQNLGQGPELLIRYENEEAVDDSQLPKDRFSAERLKGVDSTLKIQPAELGDSAVYLCASSLDSNSYEQYFGPGTRLTVT.

The gene calls are TRBV5-4 and TRBJ2-2; no definite D call. Germline V gene sequence: CDR1 SGHNT, CDR2 YYREEE (reference sequence). The CDR3 runs to 12 residues. Trimming took 1 base from V and 5 from J, leaving 3 bases between them. CDR3 DNA sequence: TGTGCCAGCAGCTTGTGGACCGGGGAGCTGTTTTTT. Its translation is CASSLWTGELFF.

The gene calls are TRBV7-2 and TRBJ2-5; 10 nucleotides agree with TRBD2. Germline lookup yields CDR1 SGHTA and CDR2 FQGNSA. The CDR3 loop spans 15 amino acids. The trim removed 3 bases at V and 1 base at J, leaving 2 bases unmatched. The CDR3 sequence: CASSLSSGSQETQYF. In nucleotides, the CDR3 is TGTGCCAGCAGCTTGTCTAGCGGGAGCCAAGAGACCCAGTACTTC.

The rearrangement joins TRBV27 to TRBJ1-6, with D possibly being TRBD1 (6 bases). CDR3 length: 16 residues. V was cut by 3 bases and J by 7 bases, with 16 bases left in between. Germline-derived CDR1 and CDR2 are MNHEY and SMNVEV (reference sequence). The CDR3 spells CASSFLRTALNSPLHF. DNA of the CDR3: TGTGCCAGCAGTTTCCTACGGACAGCCCTAAATTCACCCCTCCACTTT.

J is TRBJ1-1 and V is TRBV7-9, with D hard to call. CDR3 length equals 16 residues. Trimming took off 6 bases at V and 0 bases at J, with 17 bases between the two ends. CDR1 is SEHNR and CDR2 is FQNEAQ in the germline V gene (reference sequence). CDR3 bases: TGTGCCAGCAGTTCATCGGGGTTGGGGTTGAACACTGAAGCTTTCTTT. This encodes CASSSSGLGLNTEAFF.

The chain couples TRBV18 to TRBJ1-3; 7 bases match TRBD1. Germline-derived CDR1 and CDR2 are KGHSH and LQKENI. The CDR3 is 16 amino acids. With 0 bases clipped from V and 4 bases from J, the junction kept 6 bases outside the gene matches. In DNA, the CDR3 is TGTGCCAGCTCACCACCGGGCGTGGGACAGGGAAACACCATATATTTT. It codes for CASSPPGVGQGNTIYF.

The rearrangement joins TRBV5-1 to TRBJ2-6; D gene ambiguous. Germline V lookup: CDR1 SGHRS, CDR2 YFSETQ. The CDR3 is 14 residues long. With 7 bases removed from V and 0 bases from J, the gap between germline ends came to 8 bases. CDR3 residues: CASGRTSGANVLTF. For the CDR3, the DNA is TGCGCCAGCGGACGGACCTCTGGGGCCAACGTCCTGACTTTC.

The chain links TRBV6-1 to TRBJ1-6, with D hard to call. The V gene lost 6 bases and the J gene lost 6 bases, with 12 bases spanning the gap. This CDR3 is 14 amino acids long. Germline V lookup: CDR1 MNHNS, CDR2 SASEGT. The CDR3 bases are TGTGCCAGCAGGGCGGAACAAGGTAATTCACCCCTCCACTTT. This encodes CASRAEQGNSPLHF.

The CDR3 nucleotides read TGTGCCAGCAGCTCCGGACTAGCGGGGGACATTACAGATACGCAGTATTTT. This codes for CASSSGLAGDITDTQYF. The chain couples TRBV5-6 to TRBJ2-3; TRBD2 matches at 13 bases. With 3 bases clipped from V and 3 bases from J, the junction kept 7 bases outside the gene matches. Germline loops: CDR1 SGHDT, CDR2 YYEEEE. The CDR3 totals 17 residues.

This chain joins TRBV2 and TRBJ2-7; either TRBD1 or TRBD2 may fit D (5 bases each). V was shortened by 6 bases and J by 7 bases, with 13 bases between the two germline ends. This CDR3 comprises 12 residues. Per the germline V gene, CDR1 is SNHLY and CDR2 is FYNNEI. CDR3 residues: CASRAGWGEQYF. The CDR3 bases are TGTGCCAGCAGGGCCGGATGGGGGGAGCAGTACTTC.

V gene TRBV30 combines with J gene TRBJ2-5, with 7 bases that match TRBD1. The CDR3 is 13 amino acids. Germline CDR1 and CDR2: GTSNPN and SVGIG (reference sequence). V shed 0 bases and J 7 bases; nucleotides not matched to a gene: 5. In DNA form, the CDR3 reads TGTGCCTGGAGTGTATCAGGGGGTGGGACCCAGTACTTC. Its protein product is CAWSVSGGGTQYF.